One and the same sample provided the 12 T cell receptor beta chains below, sequenced in a study of identical twins. TCRdb reanalysed the 5' RACE reads using MiXCR and keeps one entry per CDR3 protein. The sample contains approximately 700,000 distinct CDR3 sequences, about 20% of which appear only once. These data were also filed under a second study, of T cells expressing NK-cell markers.

The specimen sequenced was PBMCs. The receptors here all came from a young woman in good health.

The chain is built from TRBV7-2 and TRBJ2-2; D remains unclear. V lost 1 base to trimming and J lost 6 bases, with 9 bases between them. The CDR3 is 14 amino acids. Looked up from germline, CDR1 is SGHTA and CDR2 is FQGNSA. CDR3 sequence (DNA): TGTGCCAGCAGCTTAGAACCAAGTGCCGGGGAGCTGTTTTTT. Protein sequence: CASSLEPSAGELFF. Variable domain in full (rest from reference TRBV7-2 and TRBJ2-2): GAGVSQSPSNKVTEKGKDVELRCDPISGHTALYWYRQSLGQGLEFLIYFQGNSAPDKSGLPSDRFSAERTGGSVSTLTIQRTQQEDSAVYLCASSLEPSAGELFFGEGSRLTVL.

This sequence joins TRBV10-3 and TRBJ2-7; 10 bases align to TRBD1. This CDR3 spans 13 amino acids. V lost 11 bases to trimming and J lost 3 bases; unmatched junction nucleotides: 7. Per the germline V gene, CDR1 is ENHRY and CDR2 is SYGVKD. CDR3 sequence (DNA): TGTGCCGCCAAGGACAGGGGGGGCTACGAGCAGTACTTC. It is translated as CAAKDRGGYEQYF.

The J gene is TRBJ2-3, the V gene TRBV20-1; D ambiguous. The germline V gene has CDR1 DFQATT and CDR2 SNEGSKA (reference sequence). The CDR3 totals 14 residues. V dropped 3 bases and J dropped 2 bases, with 12 bases sitting between them. This CDR3 reads CSARPDPDTDTQYF. The CDR3 DNA follows: TGCAGTGCTAGGCCAGACCCAGACACAGATACGCAGTATTTT.

This sequence joins TRBV5-1 and TRBJ1-1; the D is unclear. Germline-derived CDR1 and CDR2 are SGHRS and YFSETQ. V was clipped by 5 bases and J by 5 bases, with 16 bases between them. This CDR3 is 14 amino acids long. As DNA, the CDR3 is TGCGCCAGCAGGAGCTTATTAGGACGTACTGAAGCTTTCTTT. This codes for CASRSLLGRTEAFF.

This clonotype was detected many times. V gene TRBV5-1 combines with J gene TRBJ1-1; D is unresolved. The length of the CDR3 is 13 residues. CDR1 SGHRS and CDR2 YFSETQ come from the germline V gene. Trimming stripped 4 bases from V and 0 bases from J, with 7 bases between. CDR3 DNA sequence: TGCGCCAGCAGCCTAGACCTGAACACTGAAGCTTTCTTT. Its translation: CASSLDLNTEAFF.

The chain couples TRBV20-1 to TRBJ2-5; a possible D gene is TRBD2 (6 bases). V was pared by 6 bases and J by 1 base, with 12 bases between. There are 13 residues in the CDR3. The V gene's germline CDR1 is DFQATT and CDR2 SNEGSKA (reference sequence). The CDR3 here is CSARDFAQETQYF. The CDR3 DNA is TGCAGTGCCAGGGACTTCGCCCAAGAGACCCAGTACTTC.

This clonotype occurred a few times. In nucleotides, the CDR3 is TGTGCCAGCAGTTTTCTTCGAGGCGACACTGAAGCTTTCTTT. Protein product: CASSFLRGDTEAFF. The chain couples TRBV12-3 or TRBV12-4 to TRBJ1-1; D remains unclear. The CDR3 consists of 14 residues. The V end lost 3 bases, the J end lost 3 bases, and 11 bases lay between the germline ends.

The rearrangement joins TRBV10-3 to TRBJ1-2, with a tentative D call TRBD1 (5 bases). Looked up from germline, CDR1 is ENHRY and CDR2 is SYGVKD. The CDR3 sequence is 13 residues long. The V gene lost 8 bases and the J gene lost 0 bases, with 10 bases spanning the gap. DNA for the CDR3: TGTGCCATCGGGCGGGGGACTAACTATGGCTACACCTTC. Its translation: CAIGRGTNYGYTF.

This chain joins TRBV10-2 and TRBJ2-5; 9 positions agree with TRBD2. V was pared by 2 bases and J by 5 bases, with 3 bases of the junction left unmatched. Germline assignment: CDR1 WSHSY and CDR2 SAAADI. The CDR3 contains 14 residues. This CDR3 reads CASSEMAGGETQYF. In DNA, the CDR3 is TGCGCCAGCAGTGAGATGGCGGGGGGGGAGACCCAGTACTTC.

This clonotype was detected a few times. The chain carries TRBV7-8 and TRBJ2-2; 13 bases fit TRBD2. The CDR3 runs 17 residues. The V gene's germline CDR1 is SGHVS and CDR2 FQNEAQ. V lost 1 base to trimming and J lost 5 bases; unmatched junction nucleotides: 4. The CDR3 coding sequence is TGTGCCAGCAGCTTAGGGACTAGCGGGAGAGGTACCGGGGAGCTGTTTTTT. The encoded protein is CASSLGTSGRGTGELFF.

V is TRBV14 and J is TRBJ2-1, with D unresolved. Germline assignment: CDR1 SGHDN and CDR2 FVKESK. CDR3 length equals 12 residues. V was shortened by 4 bases and J by 8 bases, with 9 bases between the two germline ends. The CDR3: CASSLVPYEQFF. The CDR3 DNA follows: TGTGCCAGCAGCCTGGTTCCGTATGAGCAGTTCTTC.

As concerns this clonotype: The germline gene is not matched at one end of the junction; a read error may be the cause. The J gene is TRBJ2-1, the V gene TRBV29-1; 10 bases line up with TRBD1. CDR3 length equals 11 residues. Per the germline V gene, CDR1 is SQVTM and CDR2 is ANQGSEA. The CDR3 region has the DNA TGCAGCGGAGATAGACAGGGGGCGCACATCTTC. Translated: CSGDRQGAHIF.